The 6 T cell receptor beta chains in this list originate from one sample, sequenced in a study of shared clonotypes between healthy human individuals. Using immunoSEQ multiplex PCR, the repertoire was profiled, and TCRdb retains in-frame clones only, with some absent. The sample lists more than 2,000,000 clones, more than 80% seen once, with around 0.4% in the top ten. The specimen sequenced was naive CD4+ T cells from PBMCs. The subset is: CD45RA+ positively selected. The source of these receptors is a young man in good health. Some clones in this sample may be carry-over from other donors' samples.

The rearrangement joins TRBV2 to TRBJ1-1; no clear D. The germline V gene encodes CDR1 SNHLY and CDR2 FYNNEI. Between the trimmed V and J ends, which lost 2 bases and 6 bases, there was a span of 4 bases. The CDR3 has 11 amino acids. The CDR3 protein is CASSEPAEAFF. The CDR3 DNA sequence: TGTGCCAGCAGTGAACCGGCTGAAGCTTTCTTT.

The chain is built from TRBV27 and TRBJ2-1, with D perhaps matching TRBD2 (5 bases). The germline V gene encodes CDR1 MNHEY and CDR2 SMNVEV (reference sequence). The CDR3 length is 13 residues. V was shortened by 6 bases and J by 6 bases, with 12 bases between the two germline ends. The CDR3 DNA reads TGTGCCAGCAGCGGGATGACTCTCAATGAGCAGTTCTTC. Translating it yields CASSGMTLNEQFF.

The chain is built from TRBV6-6 and TRBJ2-7, with a possible D match to TRBD1 (6 bases). The CDR3 runs 14 residues. CDR1 is MNHNY, CDR2 SVGAGI, per germline (reference sequence). V was pared by 8 bases and J by 6 bases, with 20 bases between. The CDR3 loop is CASLRDTPSSEQYF. The CDR3 DNA sequence: TGTGCCAGCCTCCGGGACACCCCATCGAGCGAGCAGTACTTC.

As for this clone: Different DNA sequences within this sample yield the same CDR3. The chain employs TRBV5-1 and TRBJ2-5; 7 bases are shared with TRBD1. The V segment lost 0 bases and the J segment 5 bases; nucleotides outside the gene matches: 7. The CDR3 has 15 residues. Per the germline V gene, CDR1 is SGHRS and CDR2 is YFSETQ. The CDR3, as DNA: TGCGCCAGCAGCTTGGAAGAGGGGGCATGGGAGACCCAGTACTTC. Amino acid sequence: CASSLEEGAWETQYF.

The chain uses TRBV19 and TRBJ2-3; 7 bases are shared with TRBD2. Per the germline V gene, CDR1 is LNHDA and CDR2 is SQIVND (reference sequence). This CDR3 contains 14 residues. J gave up 6 bases and V 10 bases, and 13 bases lay outside the gene matches. This CDR3 reads CAISRDYKSDTQYF. CDR3 sequence (DNA): TGTGCCATCTCACGGGACTACAAGAGCGATACGCAGTATTTT. Looking up the rest from reference TRBV19 and TRBJ2-3 gives the full variable domain: DGGITQSPKYLFRKEGQNVTLSCEQNLNHDAMYWYRQDPGQGLRLIYYSQIVNDFQKGDIAEGYSVSREKKESFPLTVTSAQKNPTAFYLCAISRDYKSDTQYFGPGTRLTVL.

The V and J genes are TRBV28 and TRBJ2-7; weak D call: TRBD1 (6 bases). This CDR3 is 12 amino acids long. CDR1 and CDR2 from the germline V gene are MDHEN and SYDVKM. V was cut by 5 bases and J by 6 bases, with 11 bases left in between. The CDR3 DNA reads TGTGCCAGCAGTACAGGGTCTGTCGAGCAGTACTTC. Translated: CASSTGSVEQYF.